One and the same sample provided the 19 T cell receptor beta chains below, sequenced in a study of breast tumors, draining lymph nodes, adjacent tissues. TCRdb used MiXCR to reprocess the multiplex PCR reads, holding one entry per CDR3 protein. In the table there are some 150,000 distinct CDR3 sequences, 33% of which are singletons. Samples came from axillary lymph nodes draining the breast cancer. Sequencing was performed on axillary lymph node tissue. These receptors all come from a female donor with breast cancer. Some clones in this sample may be carry-over from other donors' samples.

This clonotype occurred many times. The CDR3 DNA follows: TGTGCCAGCAATGAGCGGGGGAGCACAGATACGCAGTATTTT. Protein product: CASNERGSTDTQYF. V is TRBV6-6 and J is TRBJ2-3; TRBD2 aligns across 8 bases. CDR1 and CDR2 (germline): MNHNY, SVGAGI (reference sequence). V lost 7 bases and J lost 0; bases outside the gene matches: 3. The CDR3 covers 14 residues.

The V gene is TRBV5-1, the J gene TRBJ1-1; D is possibly TRBD1 (5 bases). Germline-derived CDR1 and CDR2 are SGHRS and YFSETQ. This CDR3 contains 15 residues. V lost 6 bases and J 2 bases, leaving 17 bases between the germline ends. CDR3 sequence reads: CASTWAVGANTEAFF. The CDR3, as DNA: TGCGCCAGCACCTGGGCCGTAGGGGCAAACACTGAAGCTTTCTTT. The full variable domain, its missing parts supplied by reference TRBV5-1 and TRBJ1-1, is KAGVTQTPRYLIKTRGQQVTLSCSPISGHRSVSWYQQTPGQGLQFLFEYFSETQRNKGNFPGRFSGRQFSNSRSEMNVSTLELGDSALYLCASTWAVGANTEAFFGQGTRLTVV.

A note on this clonotype: A much larger clone lies a single base off, so this may be a read error. In DNA, the CDR3 is TGTGCCAGCAGTTTATCGGGGGCAGGGGATGAGCAGTTCTTC. Protein product: CASSLSGAGDEQFF. The chain is built from TRBV27 and TRBJ2-1; tentative D call: TRBD1 (6 bases). This CDR3 is 14 amino acids long. Trimming took off 0 bases at V and 8 bases at J, with 11 bases between the two ends. Germline V gene lookup returns CDR1 MNHEY and CDR2 SMNVEV (reference sequence).

V is TRBV6-6 and J is TRBJ1-5; a weak D match, TRBD1 (5 bases). Looked up from germline, CDR1 is MNHNY and CDR2 is SVGAGI (reference sequence). The CDR3 has 16 residues. V lost 1 base and J lost 1, with 11 bases in between. The CDR3 here is CASSYYGRASNQPQHF. The CDR3 nucleotides are TGTGCCAGCAGTTACTACGGCAGGGCGAGCAATCAGCCCCAGCATTTT.

This clonotype has at least ten counts. V gene TRBV11-2 combines with J gene TRBJ1-2; no definite D call. Trimming shortened V by 5 bases and J by 2 bases, and 12 bases separated the two germline ends. The CDR3 is 14 amino acids. CDR1 SGHAT and CDR2 FQNNGV come from the germline V gene. CDR3 sequence reads: CASSTQGGNYGYTF. CDR3 sequence (DNA): TGTGCCAGCAGCACCCAAGGAGGGAACTATGGCTACACCTTC.

The sample holds a few counts of this clonotype. Possible read error: a much larger clone is one base away. This chain links TRBV20-1 with TRBJ2-5; TRBD2 is a possible D gene (5 bases). This CDR3 comprises 14 residues. Germline assignment: CDR1 DFQATT and CDR2 SNEGSKA (reference sequence). V shed 6 bases and J shed 7 bases, with 21 bases lying between them. In DNA, the CDR3 is TGCAGTGCCCGGAGGTCCGGGATTAGGGCGACCCAGTACTTC. This translates into CSARRSGIRATQYF.

This clonotype occurred many times. The V call is TRBV7-2, the J call TRBJ1-2; no clear D. V was cut by 5 bases and J by 6 bases, with 10 bases left in between. Germline assignment: CDR1 SGHTA and CDR2 FQGNSA. The CDR3 runs 12 residues. The chain's CDR3 is CASSARHHGYTF. For the CDR3, the DNA is TGTGCCAGCAGCGCCCGCCACCATGGCTACACCTTC.

This rearrangement joins TRBV27 to TRBJ1-2; TRBD1 is a possible D gene (6 bases). V lost 2 bases, J lost 8 bases, and 18 bases lay in between. Germline CDR1 and CDR2: MNHEY and SMNVEV (reference sequence). The CDR3 contains 15 residues. In nucleotides, the CDR3 is TGTGCCAGCAGTTTAGGAGGACAGAGTTTCCAGGGCTACACCTTC. Its protein product is CASSLGGQSFQGYTF.

The rearrangement links TRBV28 to TRBJ1-2, with no clear D. The CDR3 has 14 residues. Trimming pared 7 bases from V and 0 bases from J, leaving 12 bases between. Germline CDR1 reads MDHEN; CDR2 reads SYDVKM. The CDR3 loop is CASNKGGTNYGYTF. Here the CDR3 DNA reads TGTGCCAGCAACAAAGGTGGGACTAACTATGGCTACACCTTC.

The sample holds a few counts of this clonotype. The genes are TRBV6-5 and TRBJ2-1; TRBD2 matches at 8 bases. Germline V CDR1 and CDR2: MNHEY, SVGAGI. V lost 5 bases and J lost 8; bases outside the gene matches: 11. The CDR3 spans 15 residues. CDR3 DNA sequence: TGTGCCAGCAGTCACCGGAGCGGGAGAACTGATGAGCAGTTCTTC. Protein sequence: CASSHRSGRTDEQFF.

Only one count was recorded for this clonotype. V is TRBV29-1 and J is TRBJ2-7; TRBD1 aligns across 8 bases. Germline CDR1 reads SQVTM; CDR2 reads ANQGSEA. The CDR3 spans 14 residues. The trim removed 3 bases at V and 2 bases at J, leaving 6 bases unmatched. CDR3 in amino acids: CSVEGTGKPYEQYF. The CDR3 DNA reads as TGCAGCGTTGAGGGGACAGGTAAACCCTACGAGCAGTACTTC.

Note on this clonotype: The junction and the germline gene differ at one end; a read error may be behind it. This chain links TRBV5-1 with TRBJ2-1; TRBD1 matches at 7 bases. Germline CDR1 and CDR2: SGHRS and YFSETQ. CDR3 size: 15 residues. The CDR3 DNA reads TGTGCCAGCAGCTTGTTGCGTGACAGGGCCTACGAGCAGTTCTTC. Encoded protein: CASSLLRDRAYEQFF.

In this sample, this clonotype turned up a few times. With a much larger clone just one base away, this may be a read error. The rearrangement links TRBV13 to TRBJ2-7, with 12 bases lining up with TRBD2. CDR3 length: 15 residues. V shed 6 bases, J shed 7 bases, and the junction held 10 bases outside the gene matches. Germline loops: CDR1 PRHDT, CDR2 FYEKMQ (reference sequence). As DNA, the CDR3 is TGTGCCAGCAGGTCGCTAGCGGGAGGGCCGGAAGAGCAGTACTTC. Encoded protein: CASRSLAGGPEEQYF.

This clonotype came up many times. The rearrangement joins TRBV28 to TRBJ2-7; D unclear. This CDR3 spans 12 amino acids. Germline CDR1 and CDR2: MDHEN and SYDVKM. Between the trimmed V and J ends, which lost 5 bases and 2 bases, there was a span of 7 bases. The CDR3 region is CASSVPPYEQYF. The DNA of the CDR3 is TGTGCCAGCAGTGTTCCCCCCTACGAGCAGTACTTC.

The V call is TRBV29-1, the J call TRBJ2-7; D may be TRBD2 (7 bases). Germline V gene sequence: CDR1 SQVTM, CDR2 ANQGSEA. This CDR3 region has 14 residues. Trimming removed 2 bases at V and 10 bases at J, with 21 bases between. CDR3 nucleotide sequence: TGCAGCGTTGAAATAGGGGGGGTCAACGAGCGCCAGTACTTC. This sequence encodes CSVEIGGVNERQYF.

The chain carries TRBV2 and TRBJ2-3; 10 nucleotides match TRBD1. J lost 11 bases, V lost 11 bases, and 13 bases had no gene match. The CDR3 extends over 13 amino acids. Germline assignment: CDR1 SNHLY and CDR2 FYNNEI. The CDR3 sequence: CAARDRGYNEQYF. Here the CDR3 DNA reads TGTGCCGCGAGGGACAGGGGATACAATGAGCAGTATTTT.

V gene TRBV4-3 combines with J gene TRBJ2-2; D is unclear. The V and J ends lost 5 bases and 4 bases respectively, with 14 bases between them. This CDR3 contains 15 residues. The germline V gene has CDR1 LGHNA and CDR2 YSLEER. The CDR3 DNA is TGCGCCAGCAGCGATGGTACACCTGGCACCGGGGAGCTGTTTTTT. Amino acid sequence: CASSDGTPGTGELFF.

There are many counts of this clonotype. The chain couples TRBV24-1 to TRBJ2-7; 9 bases map to TRBD1. Trimming took 3 bases from V and 5 from J; bases not matched to a gene: 4. Germline loops: CDR1 KGHDR, CDR2 SFDVKD. CDR3 length: 14 residues. The CDR3 loop reads CATSDPDRGHEQYF. The DNA of the CDR3 is TGTGCCACCAGTGATCCGGACAGGGGACACGAGCAGTACTTC.

This clonotype was found a few times. A single base separates this from a much larger clone, so it may be a read error. The V and J genes are TRBV13 and TRBJ2-7; tentatively, D is TRBD1 (6 bases). Germline V lookup: CDR1 PRHDT, CDR2 FYEKMQ (reference sequence). CDR3 size: 14 residues. V lost 2 bases and J 5 bases, leaving 13 bases between the germline ends. CDR3 DNA: TGTGCCAGCAGCTTACACAGGGTCAGGAACGAGCAGTACTTC. Its translation is CASSLHRVRNEQYF.